This T cell receptor beta chain is drawn from a study of T cell repertoires in cytomegalovirus infection. Study overall: From public TCR beta signatures came an indication of both CMV infection and matching HLA type.

Points on this clonotype: The antigen is unknown.

TCRdb re-called the reads with MiXCR, one entry per CDR3 protein. The data hold roughly 230,000 distinct CDR3 sequences, with about a sixth observed a single time. Findings and caveats of the study: Dominating the ex vivo response were TCR beta clonotypes that were CMV-specific and HLA-C-restricted. Of the TCR beta families, the public ones yielded a cumulative frequency that identified carriers of CMV plus the relevant HLA.

This TCR came from a human donor in good health (CMV status not recorded). Some clones in this sample may be carry-over from other donors' samples. What was sequenced was CD8+ T cells from PBMCs.

The CDR3 loop reads CASSVDGTVYEQYF. The CDR3 bases are TGTGCCAGCAGCGTGGACGGGACAGTCTACGAGCAGTACTTC. The rearrangement joins TRBV9 to TRBJ2-7, with TRBD1 matching 7 bases. This CDR3 has 14 residues. V trimming: 2 bases; J trimming: 3 bases; junction bases outside the gene matches: 5. Germline V gene sequence: CDR1 SGDLS, CDR2 YYNGEE. The full variable domain, with the rest looked up from reference TRBV9 and TRBJ2-7, is DSGVTQTPKHLITATGQRVTLRCSPRSGDLSVYWYQQSLDQGLQFLIQYYNGEERAKGNILERFSAQQFPDLHSELNLSSLELGDSALYFCASSVDGTVYEQYFGPGTRLTVT.